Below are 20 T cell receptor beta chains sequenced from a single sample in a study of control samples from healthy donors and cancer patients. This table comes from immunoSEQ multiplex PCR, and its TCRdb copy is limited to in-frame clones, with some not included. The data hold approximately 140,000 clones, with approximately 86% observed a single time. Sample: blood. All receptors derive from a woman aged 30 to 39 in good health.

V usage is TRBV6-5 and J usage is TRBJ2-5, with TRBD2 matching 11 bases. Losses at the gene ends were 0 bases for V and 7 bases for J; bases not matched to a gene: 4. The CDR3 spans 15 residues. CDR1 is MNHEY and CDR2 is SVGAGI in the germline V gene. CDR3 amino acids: CASSYSISGRGTQYF. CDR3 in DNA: TGTGCCAGCAGTTACTCGATTAGCGGGAGGGGGACCCAGTACTTC.

This CDR3 is CASSLAAGHNEQFF. CDR3 coding DNA: TGCGCCAGCAGCTTGGCAGCCGGACACAATGAGCAGTTCTTC. This chain connects TRBV5-1 to TRBJ2-1; D not certain. The CDR3 contains 14 residues. Germline V lookup: CDR1 SGHRS, CDR2 YFSETQ. V gave up 0 bases and J gave up 5 bases, with 9 bases separating them.

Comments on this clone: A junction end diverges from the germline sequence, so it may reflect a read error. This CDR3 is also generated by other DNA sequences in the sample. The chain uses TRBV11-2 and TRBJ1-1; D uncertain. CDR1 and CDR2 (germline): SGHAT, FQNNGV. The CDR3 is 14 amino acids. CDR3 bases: TGCGCCAGCAGCTTAGTTTACGGCAAGACTGAAGCTTTCTTT. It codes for CASSLVYGKTEAFF. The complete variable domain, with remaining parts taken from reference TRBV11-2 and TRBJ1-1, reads EAGVAQSPRYKIIEKRQSVAFWCNPISGHATLYWYQQILGQGPKLLIQFQNNGVVDDSQLPKDRFSAERLKGVDSTLKIQPAKLEDSAVYLCASSLVYGKTEAFFGQGTRLTVV.

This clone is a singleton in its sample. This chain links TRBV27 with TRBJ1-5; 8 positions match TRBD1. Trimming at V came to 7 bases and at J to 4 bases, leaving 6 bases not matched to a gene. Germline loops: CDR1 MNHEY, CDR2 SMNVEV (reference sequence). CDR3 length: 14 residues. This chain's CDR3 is CASKIGQGNQPQHF. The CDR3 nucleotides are TGTGCCAGCAAAATAGGACAGGGTAATCAGCCCCAGCATTTT.

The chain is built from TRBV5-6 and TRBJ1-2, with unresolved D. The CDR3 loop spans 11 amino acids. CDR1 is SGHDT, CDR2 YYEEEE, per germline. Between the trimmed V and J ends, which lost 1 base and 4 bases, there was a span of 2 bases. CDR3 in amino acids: CASSLRYGYTF. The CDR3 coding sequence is TGTGCCAGCAGCTTGCGCTATGGCTACACCTTC.

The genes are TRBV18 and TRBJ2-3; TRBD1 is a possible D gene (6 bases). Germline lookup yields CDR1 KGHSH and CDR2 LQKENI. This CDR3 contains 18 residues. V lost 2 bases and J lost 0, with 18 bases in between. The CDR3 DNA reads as TGTGCCAGCTCACCAGGGATGACAGGATCAATTAGCACAGATACGCAGTATTTT. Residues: CASSPGMTGSISTDTQYF.

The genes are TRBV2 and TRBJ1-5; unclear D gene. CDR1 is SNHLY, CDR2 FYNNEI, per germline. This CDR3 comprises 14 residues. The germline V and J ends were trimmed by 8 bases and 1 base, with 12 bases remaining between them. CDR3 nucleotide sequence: TGTGCCAGCGGAAGGGAGCGGAGCAATCAGCCCCAGCATTTT. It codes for CASGRERSNQPQHF.

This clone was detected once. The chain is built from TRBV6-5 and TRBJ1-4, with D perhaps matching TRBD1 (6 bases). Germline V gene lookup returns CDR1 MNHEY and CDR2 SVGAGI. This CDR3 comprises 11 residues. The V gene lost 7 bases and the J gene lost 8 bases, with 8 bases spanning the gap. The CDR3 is CASKRGEKLFF. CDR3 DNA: TGTGCCAGCAAAAGGGGGGAAAAACTGTTTTTT.

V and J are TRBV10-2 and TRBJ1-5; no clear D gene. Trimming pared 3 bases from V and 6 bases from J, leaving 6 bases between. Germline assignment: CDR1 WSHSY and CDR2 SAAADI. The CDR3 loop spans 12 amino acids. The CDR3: CASSDPGQPQHF. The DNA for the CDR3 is TGCGCCAGCAGTGACCCAGGTCAGCCCCAGCATTTT.

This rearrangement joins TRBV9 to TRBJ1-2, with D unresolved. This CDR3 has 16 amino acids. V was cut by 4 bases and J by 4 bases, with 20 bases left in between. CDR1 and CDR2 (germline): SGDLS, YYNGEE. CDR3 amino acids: CASSPDPVPTTYGYTF. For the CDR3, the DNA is TGTGCCAGCAGCCCGGACCCCGTACCCACTACCTATGGCTACACCTTC.

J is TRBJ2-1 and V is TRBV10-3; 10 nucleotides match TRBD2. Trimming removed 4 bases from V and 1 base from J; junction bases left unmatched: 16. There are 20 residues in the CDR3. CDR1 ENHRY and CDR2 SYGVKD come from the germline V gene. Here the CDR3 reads CAISGGASGSLEGSYNEQFF. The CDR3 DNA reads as TGTGCCATCAGTGGGGGGGCTAGCGGGAGTCTTGAGGGTTCCTACAATGAGCAGTTCTTC.

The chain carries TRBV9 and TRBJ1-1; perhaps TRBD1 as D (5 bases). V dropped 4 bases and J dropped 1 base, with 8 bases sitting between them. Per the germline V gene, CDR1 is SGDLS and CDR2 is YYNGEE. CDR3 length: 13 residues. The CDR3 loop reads CASSTTGNTEAFF. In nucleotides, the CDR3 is TGTGCCAGCAGCACAACAGGGAACACTGAAGCTTTCTTT.

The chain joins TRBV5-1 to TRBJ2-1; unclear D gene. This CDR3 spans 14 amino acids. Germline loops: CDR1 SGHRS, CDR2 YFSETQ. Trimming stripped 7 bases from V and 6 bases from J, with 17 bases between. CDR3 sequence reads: CASVQSAPGNEQFF. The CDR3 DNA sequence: TGCGCCAGCGTACAATCGGCCCCGGGCAATGAGCAGTTCTTC.

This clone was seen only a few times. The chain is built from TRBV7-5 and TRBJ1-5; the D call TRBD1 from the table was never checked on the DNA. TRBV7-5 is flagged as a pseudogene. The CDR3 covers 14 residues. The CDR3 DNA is TGTGCCAGAAGCGTAAGACAGGGGGATCAGCCCCAGCATTTT. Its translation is CARSVRQGDQPQHF.

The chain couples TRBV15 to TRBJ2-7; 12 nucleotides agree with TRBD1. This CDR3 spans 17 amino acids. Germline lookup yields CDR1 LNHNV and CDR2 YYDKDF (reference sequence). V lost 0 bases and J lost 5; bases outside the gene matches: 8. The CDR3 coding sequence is TGTGCCACCAGCAGAGATTTTAGGGGACAGGGGGCCCACGAGCAGTACTTC. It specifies CATSRDFRGQGAHEQYF.

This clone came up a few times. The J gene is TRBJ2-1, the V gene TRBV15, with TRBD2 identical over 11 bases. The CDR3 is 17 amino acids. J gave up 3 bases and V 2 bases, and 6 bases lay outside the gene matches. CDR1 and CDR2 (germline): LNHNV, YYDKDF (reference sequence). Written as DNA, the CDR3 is TGTGCCACCAGCAGACCCGGACTAGCGGGTATCTACAATGAGCAGTTCTTC. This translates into CATSRPGLAGIYNEQFF.

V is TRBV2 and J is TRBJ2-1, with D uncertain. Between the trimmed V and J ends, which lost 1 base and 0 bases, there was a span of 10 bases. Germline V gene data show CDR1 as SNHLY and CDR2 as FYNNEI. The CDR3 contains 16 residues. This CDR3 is CASSEGFPRSYNEQFF. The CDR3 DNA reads TGTGCCAGCAGTGAAGGTTTCCCCCGCTCCTACAATGAGCAGTTCTTC.

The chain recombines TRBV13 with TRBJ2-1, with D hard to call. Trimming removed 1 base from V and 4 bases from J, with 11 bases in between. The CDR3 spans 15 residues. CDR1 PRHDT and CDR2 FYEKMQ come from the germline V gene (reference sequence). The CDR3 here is CASSLAPQSYNEQFF. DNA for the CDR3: TGTGCCAGCAGCTTAGCCCCCCAGAGTTACAATGAGCAGTTCTTC. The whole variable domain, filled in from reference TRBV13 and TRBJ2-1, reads AAGVIQSPRHLIKEKRETATLKCYPIPRHDTVYWYQQGPGQDPQFLISFYEKMQSDKGSIPDRFSAQQFSDYHSELNMSSLELGDSALYFCASSLAPQSYNEQFFGPGTRLTVL.

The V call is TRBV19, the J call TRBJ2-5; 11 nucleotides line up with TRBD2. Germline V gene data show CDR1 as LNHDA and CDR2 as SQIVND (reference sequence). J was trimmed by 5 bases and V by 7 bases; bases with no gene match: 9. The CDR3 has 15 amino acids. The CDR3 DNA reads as TGTGCCAGTAAGAAGGTAGCGGGAGGGCGGGAGACCCAGTACTTC. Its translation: CASKKVAGGRETQYF.

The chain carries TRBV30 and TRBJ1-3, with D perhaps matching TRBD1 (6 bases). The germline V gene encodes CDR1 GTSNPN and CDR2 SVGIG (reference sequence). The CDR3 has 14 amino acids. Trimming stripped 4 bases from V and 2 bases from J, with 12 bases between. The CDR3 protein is CAWTPRGTGNTIYF. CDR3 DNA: TGTGCCTGGACGCCCAGGGGAACTGGAAACACCATATATTTT.